The present entry profiles one TCR beta chain with its context. Germline V gives CDR1 MGHRA, CDR2 YSYEKL. The ends lost 2 bases at V and 1 base at J; junction bases unmatched: 0. This CDR3 is built from 14 residues. Assay used: immunoSEQ multiplex PCR; TCRdb lists only in-frame clones, some missing. The sample lists roughly 260,000 clones; roughly 86% were seen once. The sample originates from a study of blood T cell repertoires in COVID-19. Sequenced sample: PBMCs or T cells enriched from blood (not recorded which). This chain joins TRBV4-1 and TRBJ1-1, with TRBD1 matching 8 bases. The source of this sequence is a woman aged 25 to 39 with acute COVID-19. CDR3 nucleotides: TGCGCCAGCAGCCAAACAGGGGGGAACACTGAAGCTTTCTTT. Its translation is CASSQTGGNTEAFF.